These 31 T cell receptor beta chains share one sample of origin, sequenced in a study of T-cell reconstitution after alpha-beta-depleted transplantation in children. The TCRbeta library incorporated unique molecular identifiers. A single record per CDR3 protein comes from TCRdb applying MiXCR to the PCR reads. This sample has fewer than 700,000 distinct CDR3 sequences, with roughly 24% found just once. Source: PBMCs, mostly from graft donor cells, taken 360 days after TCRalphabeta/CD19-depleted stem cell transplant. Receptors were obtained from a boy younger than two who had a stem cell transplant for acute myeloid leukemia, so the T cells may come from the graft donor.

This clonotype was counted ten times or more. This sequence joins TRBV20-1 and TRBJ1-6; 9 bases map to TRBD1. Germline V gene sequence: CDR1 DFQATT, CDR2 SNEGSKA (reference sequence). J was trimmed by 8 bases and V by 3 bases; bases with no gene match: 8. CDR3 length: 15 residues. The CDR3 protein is CSASISGQGHSPLHF. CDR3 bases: TGCAGTGCTAGTATTTCGGGACAGGGCCATTCACCCCTCCACTTT.

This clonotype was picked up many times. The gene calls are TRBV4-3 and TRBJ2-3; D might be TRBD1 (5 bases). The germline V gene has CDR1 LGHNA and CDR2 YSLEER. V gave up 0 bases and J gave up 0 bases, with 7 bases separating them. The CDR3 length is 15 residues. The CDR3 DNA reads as TGCGCCAGCAGCCAAGACAGGGTTAGCACAGATACGCAGTATTTT. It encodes CASSQDRVSTDTQYF.

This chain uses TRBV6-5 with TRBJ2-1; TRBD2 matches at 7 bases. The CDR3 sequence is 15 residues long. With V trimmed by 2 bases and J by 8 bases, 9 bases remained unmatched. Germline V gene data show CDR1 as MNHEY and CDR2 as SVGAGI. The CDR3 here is CASSYGGGVMYEQFF. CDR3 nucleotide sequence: TGTGCCAGCAGTTACGGCGGGGGAGTAATGTATGAGCAGTTCTTC.

CDR3 loop: CASSYWGNTEAFF. The CDR3 region has the DNA TGTGCCAGCAGTTATTGGGGGAACACTGAAGCTTTCTTT. The chain carries TRBV6-5 and TRBJ1-1; D call uncertain. Trimming pared 3 bases from V and 1 base from J, leaving 6 bases between. There are 13 residues in the CDR3. The V gene's germline CDR1 is MNHEY and CDR2 SVGAGI.

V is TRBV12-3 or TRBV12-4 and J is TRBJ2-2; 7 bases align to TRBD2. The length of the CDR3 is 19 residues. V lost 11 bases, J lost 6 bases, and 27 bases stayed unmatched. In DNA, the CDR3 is TGTGCCTGCTGTTTAGTGGCTAGCGGCGTCGGGCAGGGACCCGGGGAGCTGTTTTTT. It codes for CACCLVASGVGQGPGELFF.

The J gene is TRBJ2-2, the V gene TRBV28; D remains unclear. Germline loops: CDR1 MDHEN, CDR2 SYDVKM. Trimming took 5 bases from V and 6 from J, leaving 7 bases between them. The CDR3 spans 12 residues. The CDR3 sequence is CASSQIPGELFF. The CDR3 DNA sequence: TGTGCCAGCAGTCAGATCCCCGGGGAGCTGTTTTTT.

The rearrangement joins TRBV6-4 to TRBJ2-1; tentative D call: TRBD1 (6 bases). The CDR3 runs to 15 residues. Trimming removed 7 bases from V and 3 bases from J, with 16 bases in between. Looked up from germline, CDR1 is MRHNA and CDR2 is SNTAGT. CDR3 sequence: CASIYPGHNYNEQFF. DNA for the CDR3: TGTGCCAGCATTTACCCGGGACACAACTACAATGAGCAGTTCTTC.

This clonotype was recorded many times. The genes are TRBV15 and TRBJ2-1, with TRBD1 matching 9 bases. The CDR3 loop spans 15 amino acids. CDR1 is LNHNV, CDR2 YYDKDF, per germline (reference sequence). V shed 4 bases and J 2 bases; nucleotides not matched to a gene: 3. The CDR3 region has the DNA TGTGCCACCAGCACAGACAGGGGGGCCTACAATGAGCAGTTCTTC. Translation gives CATSTDRGAYNEQFF.

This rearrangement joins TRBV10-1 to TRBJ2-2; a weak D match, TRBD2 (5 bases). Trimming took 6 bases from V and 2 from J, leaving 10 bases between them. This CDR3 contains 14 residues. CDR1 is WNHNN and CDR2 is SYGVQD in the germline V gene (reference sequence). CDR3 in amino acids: CASRTGINTGELFF. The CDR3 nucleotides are TGCGCCAGCAGGACCGGGATAAACACCGGGGAGCTGTTTTTT.

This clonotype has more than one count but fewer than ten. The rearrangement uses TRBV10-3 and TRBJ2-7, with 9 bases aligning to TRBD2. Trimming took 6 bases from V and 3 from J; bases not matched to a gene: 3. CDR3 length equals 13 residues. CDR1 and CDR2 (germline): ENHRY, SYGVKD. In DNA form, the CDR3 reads TGTGCCATCAGGGGGACTAGCAGCTACGAGCAGTACTTC. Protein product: CAIRGTSSYEQYF.

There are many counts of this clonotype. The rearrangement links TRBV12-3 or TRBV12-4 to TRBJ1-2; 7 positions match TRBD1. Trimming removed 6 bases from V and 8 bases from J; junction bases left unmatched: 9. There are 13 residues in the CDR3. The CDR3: CASSLRDSGGYTF. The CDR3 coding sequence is TGTGCCAGCAGCCTCCGGGACAGTGGAGGCTACACCTTC.

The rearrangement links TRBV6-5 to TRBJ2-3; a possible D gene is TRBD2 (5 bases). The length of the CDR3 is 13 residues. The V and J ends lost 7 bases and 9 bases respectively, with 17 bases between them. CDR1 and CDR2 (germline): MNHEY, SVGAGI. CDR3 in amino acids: CASTSPGKETQYF. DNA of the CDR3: TGTGCCAGCACTTCCCCGGGGAAAGAGACGCAGTATTTT.

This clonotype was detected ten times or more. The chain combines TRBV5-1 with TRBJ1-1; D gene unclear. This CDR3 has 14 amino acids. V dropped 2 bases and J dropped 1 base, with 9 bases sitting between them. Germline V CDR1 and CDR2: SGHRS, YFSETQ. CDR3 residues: CASSFNVGNTEAFF. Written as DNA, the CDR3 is TGCGCCAGCAGCTTTAATGTGGGGAACACTGAAGCTTTCTTT.

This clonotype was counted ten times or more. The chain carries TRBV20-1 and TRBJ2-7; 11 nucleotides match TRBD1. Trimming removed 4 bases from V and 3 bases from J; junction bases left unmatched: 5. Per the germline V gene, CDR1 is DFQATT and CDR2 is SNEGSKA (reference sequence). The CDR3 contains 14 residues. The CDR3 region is CSAITGTGGYEQYF. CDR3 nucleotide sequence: TGCAGTGCTATAACCGGGACAGGGGGCTACGAGCAGTACTTC.

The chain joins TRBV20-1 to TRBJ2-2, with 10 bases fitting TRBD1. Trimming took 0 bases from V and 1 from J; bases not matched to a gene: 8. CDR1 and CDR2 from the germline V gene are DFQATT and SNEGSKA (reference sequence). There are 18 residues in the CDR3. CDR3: CSARDRQGAIENTGELFF. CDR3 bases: TGCAGTGCTAGAGATCGACAGGGGGCTATAGAGAACACCGGGGAGCTGTTTTTT.

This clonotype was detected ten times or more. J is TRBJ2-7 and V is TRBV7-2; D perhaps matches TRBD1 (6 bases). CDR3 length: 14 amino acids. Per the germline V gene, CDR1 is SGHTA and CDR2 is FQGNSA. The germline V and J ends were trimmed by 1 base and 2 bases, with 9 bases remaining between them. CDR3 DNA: TGTGCCAGCAGCTTAGTGCAGGGGACCTACGAGCAGTACTTC. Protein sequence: CASSLVQGTYEQYF. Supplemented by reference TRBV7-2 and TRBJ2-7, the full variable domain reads GAGVSQSPSNKVTEKGKDVELRCDPISGHTALYWYRQSLGQGLEFLIYFQGNSAPDKSGLPSDRFSAERTGGSVSTLTIQRTQQEDSAVYLCASSLVQGTYEQYFGPGTRLTVT.

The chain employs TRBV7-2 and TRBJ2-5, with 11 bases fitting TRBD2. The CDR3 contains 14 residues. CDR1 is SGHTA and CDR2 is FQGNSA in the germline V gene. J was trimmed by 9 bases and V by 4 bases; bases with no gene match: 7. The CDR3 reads CASSSIAGGPPQYF. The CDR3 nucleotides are TGTGCCAGCAGCTCTATAGCGGGGGGGCCTCCCCAGTACTTC.

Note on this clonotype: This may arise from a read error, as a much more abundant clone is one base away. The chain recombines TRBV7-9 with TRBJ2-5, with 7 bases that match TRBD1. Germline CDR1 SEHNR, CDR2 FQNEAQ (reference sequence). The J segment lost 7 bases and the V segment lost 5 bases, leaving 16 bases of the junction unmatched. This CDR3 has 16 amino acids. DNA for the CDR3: TGTGCCAGCAGCGGAGCAGACAGGGAGAGAAGAGGGACCCAGTACTTC. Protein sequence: CASSGADRERRGTQYF.

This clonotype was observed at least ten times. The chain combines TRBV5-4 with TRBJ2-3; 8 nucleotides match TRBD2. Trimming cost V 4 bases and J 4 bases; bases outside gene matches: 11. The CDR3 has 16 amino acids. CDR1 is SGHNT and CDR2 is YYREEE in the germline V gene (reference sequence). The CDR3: CASSPGPQAGADTQYF. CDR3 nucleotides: TGTGCCAGCAGCCCCGGCCCGCAAGCGGGGGCAGATACGCAGTATTTT.

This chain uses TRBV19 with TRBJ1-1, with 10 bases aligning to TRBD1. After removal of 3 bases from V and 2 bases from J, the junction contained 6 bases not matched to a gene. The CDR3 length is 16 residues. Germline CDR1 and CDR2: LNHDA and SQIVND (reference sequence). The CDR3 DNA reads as TGTGCCAGTAGTATCCTAGGGACAGGGGCTAACACTGAAGCTTTCTTT. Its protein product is CASSILGTGANTEAFF. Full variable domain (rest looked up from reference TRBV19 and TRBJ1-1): DGGITQSPKYLFRKEGQNVTLSCEQNLNHDAMYWYRQDPGQGLRLIYYSQIVNDFQKGDIAEGYSVSREKKESFPLTVTSAQKNPTAFYLCASSILGTGANTEAFFGQGTRLTVV.

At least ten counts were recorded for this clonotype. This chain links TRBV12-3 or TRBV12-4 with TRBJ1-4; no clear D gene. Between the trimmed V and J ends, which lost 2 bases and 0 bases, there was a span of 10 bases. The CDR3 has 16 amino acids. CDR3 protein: CASSLSSGATNEKLFF. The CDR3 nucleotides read TGTGCCAGCAGTTTAAGCTCGGGAGCAACTAATGAAAAACTGTTTTTT.

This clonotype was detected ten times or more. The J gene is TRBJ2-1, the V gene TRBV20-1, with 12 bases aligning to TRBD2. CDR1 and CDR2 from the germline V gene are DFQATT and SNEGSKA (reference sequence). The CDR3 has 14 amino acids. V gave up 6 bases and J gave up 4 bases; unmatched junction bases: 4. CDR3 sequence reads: CSAITSGGYNEQFF. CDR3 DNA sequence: TGCAGTGCCATCACTAGCGGGGGGTACAATGAGCAGTTCTTC.

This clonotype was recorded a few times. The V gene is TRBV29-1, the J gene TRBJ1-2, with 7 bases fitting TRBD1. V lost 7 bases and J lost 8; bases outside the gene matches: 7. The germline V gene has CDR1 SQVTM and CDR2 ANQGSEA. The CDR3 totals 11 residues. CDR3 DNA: TGCAGCGCCAGACAGGGTGACGGCTACACCTTC. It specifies CSARQGDGYTF. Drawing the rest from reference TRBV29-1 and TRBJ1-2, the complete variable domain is SAVISQKPSRDICQRGTSLTIQCQVDSQVTMMFWYRQQPGQSLTLIATANQGSEATYESGFVIDKFPISRPNLTFSTLTVSNMSPEDSSIYLCSARQGDGYTFGSGTRLTVV.

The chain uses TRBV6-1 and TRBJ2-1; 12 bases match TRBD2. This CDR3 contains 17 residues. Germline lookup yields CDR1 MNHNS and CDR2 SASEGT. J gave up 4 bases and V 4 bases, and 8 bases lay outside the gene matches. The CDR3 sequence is CASSGIPGLAGYNEQFF. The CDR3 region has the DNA TGTGCCAGCAGTGGAATTCCCGGACTAGCGGGGTACAATGAGCAGTTCTTC.

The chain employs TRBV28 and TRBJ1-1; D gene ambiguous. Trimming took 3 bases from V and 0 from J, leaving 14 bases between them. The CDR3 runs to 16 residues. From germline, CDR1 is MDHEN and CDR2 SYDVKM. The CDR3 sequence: CASSLGWGSVNTEAFF. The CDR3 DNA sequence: TGTGCCAGCAGTTTGGGGTGGGGTTCCGTGAACACTGAAGCTTTCTTT.

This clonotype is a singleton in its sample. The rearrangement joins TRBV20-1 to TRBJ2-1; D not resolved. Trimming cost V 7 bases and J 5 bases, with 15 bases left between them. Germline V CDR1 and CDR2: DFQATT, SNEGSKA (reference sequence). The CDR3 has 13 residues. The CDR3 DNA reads TGCAGTGTTGATGGACCCCTCAACAATGAGCAGTTCTTC. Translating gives CSVDGPLNNEQFF.

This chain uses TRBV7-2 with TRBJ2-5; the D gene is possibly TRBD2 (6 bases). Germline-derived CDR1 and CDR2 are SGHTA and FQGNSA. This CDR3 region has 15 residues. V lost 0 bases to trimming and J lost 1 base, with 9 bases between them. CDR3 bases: TGTGCCAGCAGCTTAGCCGCGGGGAGCCAAGAGACCCAGTACTTC. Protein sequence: CASSLAAGSQETQYF.

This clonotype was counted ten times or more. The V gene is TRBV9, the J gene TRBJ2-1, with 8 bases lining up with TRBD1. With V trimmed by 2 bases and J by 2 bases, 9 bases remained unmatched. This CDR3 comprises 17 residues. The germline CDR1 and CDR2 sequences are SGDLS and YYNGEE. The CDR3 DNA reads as TGTGCCAGCAGCGTTCAAGACAGGGGAGGAACCTACAATGAGCAGTTCTTC. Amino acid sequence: CASSVQDRGGTYNEQFF. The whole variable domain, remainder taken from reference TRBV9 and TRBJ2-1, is DSGVTQTPKHLITATGQRVTLRCSPRSGDLSVYWYQQSLDQGLQFLIQYYNGEERAKGNILERFSAQQFPDLHSELNLSSLELGDSALYFCASSVQDRGGTYNEQFFGPGTRLTVL.

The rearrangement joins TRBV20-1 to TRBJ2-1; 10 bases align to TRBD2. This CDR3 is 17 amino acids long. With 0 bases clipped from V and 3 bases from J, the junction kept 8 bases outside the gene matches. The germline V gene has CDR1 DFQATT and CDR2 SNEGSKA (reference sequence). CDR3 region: CSARDGTSGAVYNEQFF. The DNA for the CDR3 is TGCAGTGCTAGAGATGGAACTAGCGGGGCAGTCTACAATGAGCAGTTCTTC.

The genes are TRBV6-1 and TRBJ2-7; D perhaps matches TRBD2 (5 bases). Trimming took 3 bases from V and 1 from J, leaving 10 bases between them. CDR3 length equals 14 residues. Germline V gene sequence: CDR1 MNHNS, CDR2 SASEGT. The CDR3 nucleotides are TGTGCCAGCAGTGACCGGGAATCATCCTACGAGCAGTACTTC. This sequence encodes CASSDRESSYEQYF.

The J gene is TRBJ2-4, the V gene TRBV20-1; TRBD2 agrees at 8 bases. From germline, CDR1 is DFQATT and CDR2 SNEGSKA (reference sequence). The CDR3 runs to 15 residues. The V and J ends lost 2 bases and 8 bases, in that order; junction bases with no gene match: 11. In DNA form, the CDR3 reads TGCAGTGCTAGACCCACTCCCGGGGGGGTTTACATTCAGTACTTC. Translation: CSARPTPGGVYIQYF.